Presented here are 4 T cell receptor beta chains from one specimen sequenced in a study of cytomegalovirus exposure and HLA in healthy donors. 13 Jbeta primers and 60 Vbeta primers were used for the PCR. Repertoires were generated with immunoSEQ multiplex PCR, while TCRdb's copy carries only in-frame clones and drops some. The data contain about 140,000 clones, over 60% of them seen just once; the ten biggest clones take up over 5%. Sequencing input: PBMCs. The receptors were sampled from a woman aged 60-75 years in good health and CMV-seronegative.

The chain links TRBV7-2 to TRBJ2-5; no definite D call. Trimming shortened V by 2 bases and J by 4 bases, and 5 bases separated the two germline ends. Looked up from germline, CDR1 is SGHTA and CDR2 is FQGNSA. This CDR3 contains 12 residues. This CDR3 reads CASSLNRETQYF. CDR3 DNA: TGTGCCAGCAGCTTAAATAGAGAGACCCAGTACTTC.

This chain uses TRBV7-2 with TRBJ2-7, with 9 bases that match TRBD1. Germline lookup yields CDR1 SGHTA and CDR2 FQGNSA. The CDR3 is made up of 14 amino acids. V was pared by 0 bases and J by 5 bases, with 2 bases of the junction left unmatched. CDR3 in DNA: TGTGCCAGCAGCTTAGCGGGACAGGGCGACGAGCAGTACTTC. Its protein product is CASSLAGQGDEQYF.

The rearrangement uses TRBV5-6 and TRBJ2-5, with TRBD2 identical over 8 bases. Germline trimming cut 0 bases from V and 5 bases from J; bases unmatched to any gene: 3. Germline V gene lookup returns CDR1 SGHDT and CDR2 YYEEEE. There are 14 residues in the CDR3. This chain's CDR3 is CASSLVASGETQYF. The CDR3 region has the DNA TGTGCCAGCAGCTTGGTGGCTAGCGGGGAGACCCAGTACTTC.

The chain joins TRBV7-9 to TRBJ1-2; the D gene is possibly TRBD1 (6 bases). The V gene's germline CDR1 is SEHNR and CDR2 FQNEAQ (reference sequence). With 5 bases removed from V and 8 bases from J, the gap between germline ends came to 15 bases. The CDR3 has 13 amino acids. The CDR3 loop reads CASSPSGVLGYTF. The CDR3 DNA is TGTGCCAGCAGCCCCTCAGGGGTTTTGGGCTACACCTTC.